Listed here are 9 T cell receptor beta chains from one sample, sequenced in a study of PD-1 blockade in mismatch repair-deficient tumors. Sequencing was performed with immunoSEQ multiplex PCR; in TCRdb, only in-frame clones are kept and a portion is missing. Seen here are some 120,000 clones, 86% observed once, and the top ten hold roughly 13%. Sequencing used peripheral blood, obtained 44 weeks after starting pembrolizumab. The receptors come from an adult with mismatch repair-deficient cancer.

This clone was seen more than once but under ten times. The rearrangement links TRBV25-1 to TRBJ1-1; a possible D gene is TRBD1 (5 bases). Per germline, CDR1 MGHDK and CDR2 SYGVNS. The CDR3 spans 14 residues. V was trimmed by 6 bases and J by 5 bases, leaving 16 bases between them. CDR3 sequence: CASRGDLSSTEAFF. Here the CDR3 DNA reads TGTGCCAGCAGGGGGGACTTGTCTTCTACTGAAGCTTTCTTT.

The CDR3 coding sequence is TGTGCCTCTACGACAACTACGAACACCGGGGAGCTGTTTTTT. Protein sequence: CASTTTTNTGELFF. This rearrangement joins TRBV10-3 to TRBJ2-2, with unresolved D. V was shortened by 11 bases and J by 0 bases, with 13 bases between the two germline ends. Germline lookup yields CDR1 ENHRY and CDR2 SYGVKD. This CDR3 spans 14 amino acids.

The chain's CDR3 is CASSPQGLETQYF. The CDR3, as DNA: TGTGCCAGCAGTCCACAGGGGTTGGAGACCCAGTACTTC. The chain employs TRBV7-2 and TRBJ2-5, with 7 bases that match TRBD1. Germline assignment: CDR1 SGHTA and CDR2 FQGNSA. The CDR3 sequence is 13 residues long. V shed 6 bases and J 5 bases; nucleotides not matched to a gene: 6. Variable domain in full (rest from reference TRBV7-2 and TRBJ2-5): GAGVSQSPSNKVTEKGKDVELRCDPISGHTALYWYRQSLGQGLEFLIYFQGNSAPDKSGLPSDRFSAERTGGSVSTLTIQRTQQEDSAVYLCASSPQGLETQYFGPGTRLLVL.

The chain carries TRBV9 and TRBJ2-7; tentative D call: TRBD2 (6 bases). The germline gives CDR1 SGDLS, CDR2 YYNGEE. CDR3 length equals 13 residues. V was cut by 4 bases and J by 5 bases, with 13 bases left in between. The CDR3 protein is CASSPWGGNEQYF. As DNA, the CDR3 is TGTGCCAGCAGCCCTTGGGGCGGGAACGAGCAGTACTTC.

With regard to this clone: Only one base separates this from a far larger clonotype, so it likely reflects a read error. Different DNA sequences within this sample yield the same CDR3. The chain couples TRBV4-3 to TRBJ2-7, with 9 bases aligning to TRBD1. V lost 0 bases and J lost 0; bases outside the gene matches: 0. Germline values: CDR1 LGHNA, CDR2 YSLEER. CDR3 length: 15 amino acids. The CDR3 is CASSQETGGSYEQYF. The CDR3 coding sequence is TGCGCCAGCAGCCAAGAGACAGGGGGCTCCTACGAGCAGTACTTC.

The CDR3 loop reads CASSPAKGRSTDTQYF. The CDR3 DNA reads as TGTGCCAGCAGCCCCGCCAAGGGGCGTAGCACAGATACGCAGTATTTT. The rearrangement links TRBV7-6 to TRBJ2-3; D perhaps matches TRBD1 (5 bases). Trimming removed 5 bases from V and 0 bases from J, with 15 bases in between. CDR1 and CDR2 from the germline V gene are SGHVS and FNYEAQ. The CDR3 covers 16 residues. Using reference TRBV7-6 and TRBJ2-3 for the parts outside the CDR3, the full variable domain is GAGVSQSPRYKVTKRGQDVALRCDPISGHVSLYWYRQALGQGPEFLTYFNYEAQQDKSGLPNDRFSAERPEGSISTLTIQRTEQRDSAMYRCASSPAKGRSTDTQYFGPGTRLTVL.

The chain combines TRBV5-1 with TRBJ1-1, with D tentatively TRBD1 (5 bases). Germline CDR1 SGHRS, CDR2 YFSETQ. Trimming stripped 4 bases from V and 1 base from J, with 14 bases between. The CDR3 extends over 15 amino acids. CDR3 region: CASSTGVGPNTEAFF. The CDR3 DNA reads as TGCGCCAGCAGCACTGGCGTGGGACCGAACACTGAAGCTTTCTTT.

The chain employs TRBV27 and TRBJ2-7; D could derive from TRBD1 or TRBD2 (5 bases each). CDR3 length equals 14 residues. Trimming pared 3 bases from V and 4 bases from J, leaving 13 bases between. Germline CDR1 and CDR2: MNHEY and SMNVEV (reference sequence). CDR3 sequence: CASSLGVAPYEQYF. CDR3 DNA: TGTGCCAGCAGTTTGGGGGTAGCGCCGTACGAGCAGTACTTC.

The CDR3 DNA reads TGTGCCAGCAGCCCTAAGGACAGGGTCGGTTACACTGAAGCTTTCTTT. Its translation is CASSPKDRVGYTEAFF. The chain uses TRBV7-9 and TRBJ1-1, with 8 bases fitting TRBD1. CDR3 length equals 16 residues. The V gene's germline CDR1 is SEHNR and CDR2 FQNEAQ (reference sequence). V trimming: 5 bases; J trimming: 3 bases; junction bases outside the gene matches: 11.